This T cell receptor (beta chain) was identified in a study of prognosis after radiotherapy for stage I lung cancer. Researchers used two-round multiplex PCR to amplify TCR beta CDR3 starting from genomic DNA. Individual primers that were specific to each TRBV and TRBJ gene served in first-round PCR. TCRdb re-called the multiplex PCR reads with MiXCR, one entry per CDR3 protein. The table has about 15,000 distinct CDR3 sequences, 50% to 70% seen once. The CDR3 length is 17 residues. CDR1 and CDR2 from the germline V gene are SGHAT and FQNNGV. The ends lost 7 bases at V and 4 bases at J; junction bases unmatched: 13.

This specimen was PBMCs, taken before or after stereotactic body radiation therapy (not recorded which). The genes are TRBV11-2 and TRBJ2-1, with 10 bases aligning to TRBD2. This receptor was taken from a donor at least 50 years old with non-small cell lung cancer. The CDR3 DNA follows: TGTGCCAGCATACCATTCCTAGCGGGAGCGTCGTACAATGAGCAGTTCTTC. This translates into CASIPFLAGASYNEQFF.